What follows is one T cell receptor (beta chain) and its context. The data belong to a study of blood T cell repertoires in COVID-19. Across the study: From the United States, Italy and Spain came samples of acute and convalescent COVID-19. The cDNA or gDNA used as material had been derived from T cells, B-cell-depleted T cells, or PBMCs.

This CDR3 contains 14 residues. Trimming cost V 10 bases and J 0 bases, with 15 bases left between them. Germline-derived CDR1 and CDR2 are ENHRY and SYGVKD. As handled by the study authors: How many nucleated cells were present was estimated from reference gene primer amplification. Assay used: immunoSEQ multiplex PCR; TCRdb lists only in-frame clones, some missing. V and J calls and clone size follow that table, whereas D and trimming were derived from the DNA. Here the sample spans about 270,000 clones, over 70% being singletons. V usage is TRBV10-3 and J usage is TRBJ1-2, with a weak D call TRBD1 (5 bases). The specimen sequenced was peripheral blood. The TCR was taken from a human donor in a cohort sampled during active COVID-19. Here the CDR3 DNA reads TGTGCCACCTTCCCTGGGGGGTCTAACTATGGCTACACCTTC. It encodes CATFPGGSNYGYTF.